Listed below are T cell receptor beta chains from one sample, sequenced in a study of memory CD4+ T cells and cytomegalovirus serostatus. Clones were read by immunoSEQ multiplex PCR, and TCRdb kept only the in-frame ones, dropping some. The table records 35,000 to 55,000 clones, just over 75% of them present only once. Sequencing was carried out using memory CD4+ T cells from blood. These receptors were obtained from an adult in good health and CMV-seronegative. CDR3s include the opening cysteine and the closing phenylalanine or tryptophan. The order of the fields is V gene, J gene, CDR3 protein.

V gene: TRBV19
J gene: TRBJ1-1
CDR3 protein: CASSSPGQANTEAFF

V gene: TRBV7-8
J gene: TRBJ2-1
CDR3 protein: CASSSQRGGLNEQFF

V gene: TRBV5-6
J gene: TRBJ1-1
CDR3 protein: CASSFGLGEMNTEAFF

V gene: TRBV14
J gene: TRBJ1-1
CDR3 protein: CARQTGRRGSGTEAFF

V gene: TRBV19
J gene: TRBJ2-2
CDR3 protein: CASSQDRGVTGELFF

V gene: TRBV25-1
J gene: TRBJ1-6
CDR3 protein: CASSQGGGNSPLHF

V gene: TRBV11-2
J gene: TRBJ1-2
CDR3 protein: CASSPWTAPLGYTF

V gene: TRBV28
J gene: TRBJ2-5
CDR3 protein: CASRKGETQYF

V gene: TRBV2
J gene: TRBJ1-5
CDR3 protein: CASSSQGDGQPQHF

V gene: TRBV9
J gene: TRBJ1-3
CDR3 protein: CASSVGPGLSGNTIYF

V gene: TRBV5-1
J gene: TRBJ1-3
CDR3 protein: CASSLVGGGGNTIYF

V gene: TRBV9
J gene: TRBJ2-7
CDR3 protein: CASSVGSGGYEQYF

V gene: TRBV18
J gene: TRBJ2-2
CDR3 protein: CASSPGTSGGELFF

V gene: TRBV7-5
J gene: TRBJ1-5
CDR3 protein: CARSPRRIKPNQPQHF

V gene: TRBV7-9
J gene: TRBJ2-1
CDR3 protein: CASSQVQYEQFF

V gene: TRBV10-2
J gene: TRBJ1-6
CDR3 protein: CASREAGSSSPLHF

V gene: TRBV14
J gene: TRBJ1-2
CDR3 protein: CASSQDRWQSFYGYTF

V gene: TRBV27
J gene: TRBJ1-4
CDR3 protein: CASSLSREAPPEKLFF

V gene: TRBV18
J gene: TRBJ1-3
CDR3 protein: CASSPPTSGNTIYF

V gene: TRBV9
J gene: TRBJ2-2
CDR3 protein: CASSGDTGEAGELFF